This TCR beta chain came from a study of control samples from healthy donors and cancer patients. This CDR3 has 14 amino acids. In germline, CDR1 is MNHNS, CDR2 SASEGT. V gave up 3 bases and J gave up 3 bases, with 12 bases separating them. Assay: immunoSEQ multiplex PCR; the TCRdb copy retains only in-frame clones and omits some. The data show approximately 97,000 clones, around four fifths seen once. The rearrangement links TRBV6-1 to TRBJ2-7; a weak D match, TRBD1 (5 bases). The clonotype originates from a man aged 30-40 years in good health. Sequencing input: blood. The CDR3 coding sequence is TGTGCCAGCAGTGACAACGGAAGGGGCTACGAGCAGTACTTC. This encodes CASSDNGRGYEQYF.